This T cell receptor (beta chain) was found in a study of cytomegalovirus exposure and HLA in healthy donors. Study-wide results and limits: Later, TCR association rates were found to vary by HLA locus, highest for DRB1 and lowest for HLA-C. Some V segments (TRBV6-2 and TRBV6-3 among them) were excluded as indistinguishable.

This CDR3 has 16 residues. Trimming cost V 0 bases and J 7 bases; bases outside gene matches: 12. Germline-derived CDR1 and CDR2 are SGHRS and YFSETQ. PCR amplification relied on 60 Vbeta primers (plus 13 Jbeta primers). Clones were read by immunoSEQ multiplex PCR, and TCRdb kept only the in-frame ones, dropping some. Here the sample spans 98,000 or so clones, 75% to 80% being singletons. Note on this clone: As yet, its antigen is unknown.

The TCR originated in a man aged 55 to 70 in good health and CMV-seropositive. Source material: PBMCs. This chain connects TRBV5-1 to TRBJ1-1; 7 bases map to TRBD1. The CDR3 DNA reads as TGCGCCAGCAGCTTGGGGCCAGGGACAGCATCTCTTGAAGCTTTCTTT. It is translated as CASSLGPGTASLEAFF.